A single sample gave rise to the 8 T cell receptor beta chains below, sequenced in a study of blood T cells in healthy people across ages. The second PCR ran roughly 6 to 11 cycles with a sample-barcoded 5' primer and J-beta primers. TCRdb used MiXCR to reprocess the 5' RACE reads, holding one entry per CDR3 protein. Of hundreds of thousands of distinct CDR3 sequences listed, roughly 20% are singletons. Sequencing input: blood. These receptors came from a man aged 70-80 years in good health.

This clonotype appeared many times. V usage is TRBV3-1 and J usage is TRBJ2-5, with a weak D call TRBD1 (5 bases). CDR3 length equals 16 residues. With 1 base removed from V and 1 base from J, the gap between germline ends came to 13 bases. Per germline, CDR1 LGHDT and CDR2 YNNKEL (reference sequence). This chain's CDR3 is CASSQGAAGIQETQYF. Here the CDR3 DNA reads TGTGCCAGCAGCCAAGGGGCCGCAGGGATCCAAGAGACCCAGTACTTC.

The chain recombines TRBV12-3 or TRBV12-4 with TRBJ2-5; tentatively, D is TRBD1 or TRBD2 (5 bases each). The germline V and J ends were trimmed by 5 bases and 5 bases, with 24 bases remaining between them. This CDR3 is built from 17 residues. CDR3 DNA sequence: TGTGCCAGCAGTCCCCTCAGGGCTCGGGAACGTGGGGAGACCCAGTACTTC. Translation: CASSPLRARERGETQYF.

This clonotype was counted ten times or more. The chain carries TRBV10-3 and TRBJ2-7; TRBD2 matches at 11 bases. V shed 7 bases, J shed 9 bases, and the junction held 8 bases outside the gene matches. Germline V gives CDR1 ENHRY, CDR2 SYGVKD. The CDR3 runs to 13 residues. The CDR3 DNA reads as TGTGCCATCACCGGAGGACTAGCGGGCAGGCAGTACTTC. Amino acid sequence: CAITGGLAGRQYF.

This clonotype came up a few times. The chain uses TRBV10-2 and TRBJ2-3; D not certain. V was cut by 7 bases and J by 0 bases, with 14 bases left in between. CDR3 length equals 15 residues. Germline values: CDR1 WSHSY, CDR2 SAAADI. The CDR3 DNA follows: TGCGCCAGCAAAATACCTTCCACAAGCACAGATACGCAGTATTTT. It yields the protein CASKIPSTSTDTQYF.

This clonotype was counted a few times. The chain combines TRBV29-1 with TRBJ2-7; 7 positions agree with TRBD2. J gave up 2 bases and V 4 bases, and 8 bases lay outside the gene matches. The germline gives CDR1 SQVTM, CDR2 ANQGSEA. This CDR3 comprises 14 residues. Here the CDR3 DNA reads TGCAGCGTTGTAATTCGGACTAGTACCTACGAGCAGTACTTC. This encodes CSVVIRTSTYEQYF.

The sample holds a few counts of this clonotype. This chain uses TRBV20-1 with TRBJ2-1; a possible D gene is TRBD2 (6 bases). V lost 7 bases and J lost 3, with 13 bases in between. This CDR3 region has 13 residues. The germline gives CDR1 DFQATT, CDR2 SNEGSKA (reference sequence). The CDR3 loop is CSVQRALYNEQFF. CDR3 coding DNA: TGCAGTGTACAGCGGGCTCTCTACAATGAGCAGTTCTTC.

This chain joins TRBV20-1 and TRBJ2-3; D is unclear. This CDR3 is 13 amino acids long. CDR1 and CDR2 from the germline V gene are DFQATT and SNEGSKA (reference sequence). Trimming stripped 4 bases from V and 1 base from J, with 9 bases between. The CDR3 nucleotides read TGCAGTGCTACTCCCGCTCGCACAGATACGCAGTATTTT. Translation gives CSATPARTDTQYF.

About this clonotype itself: Its ends do not fully match the called genes, so a read error is possible. The chain uses TRBV2 and TRBJ2-1, with 10 bases lining up with TRBD2. Germline V gene data show CDR1 as SNHLY and CDR2 as FYNNEI. The CDR3 length is 15 residues. The CDR3 protein is CTSSGGDSRYNEQFF. Written as DNA, the CDR3 is TGTACCAGCAGCGGGGGGGACAGCAGATACAATGAGCAGTTCTTC.